This T cell receptor (beta chain) stems from a study of blood T cell repertoires in COVID-19. Study details: Acute and convalescent COVID-19 samples came from the United States, Italy and Spain.

In the authors' workflow: Scientists estimated how many nucleated cells there were by amplifying reference gene primers. Using immunoSEQ multiplex PCR, the repertoire was profiled, and TCRdb retains in-frame clones only, with some absent. Clone size and the V and J calls come from that table; the DNA yielded D and trimming. The sample lists 100,000 to 130,000 clones; approximately 90% were seen once. The source material was peripheral blood. The clonotype comes from a woman in her twenties or thirties with acute or convalescent COVID-19.

For the CDR3, the DNA is TGTGCCAGCAGCTTTCAGGGGCCGCGACGCAGCACAGATACGCAGTATTTT. Its protein is CASSFQGPRRSTDTQYF. J is TRBJ2-3 and V is TRBV7-8, with D tentatively TRBD1 (6 bases). V was trimmed by 3 bases and J by 0 bases, leaving 16 bases between them. CDR1 and CDR2 (germline): SGHVS, FQNEAQ. This CDR3 is 17 amino acids long.